This T cell receptor beta chain was profiled in a study of blood T cell repertoires in COVID-19. Authors' data handling: Estimation of nucleated cell counts relied on the amplification of reference gene primers. The method was immunoSEQ multiplex PCR; TCRdb's version includes in-frame clones alone and lacks a portion of them. That table gives V, J and clone size, and the DNA gave D and trimming. The table lists under 200,000 clones, 75% to 90% of them singletons. Germline CDR1 LGHDT, CDR2 YNNKEL (reference sequence). Trimming took 0 bases from V and 4 from J, leaving 8 bases between them. This CDR3 is 14 amino acids long. Enrollees, roughly 18 to 89 years old, lived in approximately 25 US areas. Donors were grouped by their self-reported clinical history. Recovery among Cohort 3 donors was established by two negative PCRs, clearance, or symptom resolution.

V and J are TRBV3-1 (or the pseudogene TRBV3-2) and TRBJ2-3; D remains unclear. This sequence originates from an older woman who had recovered from COVID-19. The sample taken for sequencing was PBMCs or T cells enriched from blood (not recorded which). The DNA of the CDR3 is TGTGCCAGCAGCCAAGAGGCCGGAGCAGATACGCAGTATTTT. Translation: CASSQEAGADTQYF.